The entry that follows covers one TCR beta chain sequence. Antigen specificity is unknown. Germline CDR1 reads MNHNS; CDR2 reads SASEGT. CDR3 length equals 14 residues. With 4 bases clipped from V and 6 bases from J, the junction kept 8 bases outside the gene matches. The data were taken from a study of STAT5B mutations in CD4+ large granular lymphocyte leukemia. Clones were sequenced by immunoSEQ multiplex PCR, and TCRdb holds only the in-frame ones, with some missing. In the table there are about 30,000 clones, 76% of which are singletons. Regarding the study as a whole: Patient CD4-sorted repertoires looked more clonal than healthy CD4+ repertoires, even without putative leukemic clones.

This sequence originates from a human donor in good health. Sequenced sample: CD4+ T cells from blood buffy coats. This chain connects TRBV6-1 to TRBJ2-7, with 8 bases lining up with TRBD2. The CDR3 nucleotides read TGTGCCAGCAGTGGACTAGCGAGTCGGGGCGAGCAGTACTTC. The encoded protein is CASSGLASRGEQYF.